This T cell receptor beta chain was obtained from a study of blood T cell repertoires in COVID-19. Across the study: Acute and convalescent COVID-19 specimens originated in the United States, Italy and Spain. In each case, the material was cDNA or gDNA derived from T cells, B-cell-depleted T cells, or PBMCs.

Trimming removed 6 bases from V and 5 bases from J; junction bases left unmatched: 8. Germline CDR1 MDHEN, CDR2 SYDVKM. The CDR3 has 14 residues. Per the study methods: For nucleated cells, counts were estimated from reference gene primer amplification. Measured with immunoSEQ multiplex PCR; TCRdb has only the in-frame clones, and not every one. The DNA was the basis for D and trimming; V, J and clone size are from that table. Of 50,000 to 80,000 clones in the sample, roughly four fifths were seen once. Sequenced input: peripheral blood. V is TRBV28 and J is TRBJ2-7; TRBD1 matches 9 bases. The sequence derives from a human donor in a cohort sampled during active COVID-19. This CDR3 is CASRRGQGPHEQYF. As DNA, the CDR3 is TGTGCCAGCAGGCGTGGACAGGGGCCTCACGAGCAGTACTTC.